The table lists the clone carrying this T cell receptor (beta chain) with many counts. No antigen is known for it. These data are taken from a study of T-cell memory formation after mild COVID-19. General observations from the study: Clones that contracted clustered mainly in CM and EM if CD4+ and in EMRA if CD8+. The second-wave clones peaking on day 37 were not confirmed as SARS-CoV-2-specific.

V was pared by 4 bases and J by 9 bases, with 10 bases between. The CDR3 length is 13 residues. The V gene's germline CDR1 is SEHNR and CDR2 FQNEAQ (reference sequence). Each CDR3 protein gets one entry after TCRdb re-called the 5' RACE reads with MiXCR. The sample shows some 320,000 distinct CDR3 sequences, about 15% of them seen only once. This chain uses TRBV7-9 with TRBJ1-6, with D perhaps TRBD1 (5 bases). This sequence originates from a man younger than 30 who had mild COVID-19 (a few samples of this study predate the infection). Cell type and time point are not known. The sequenced sample was PBMCs or a T cell subset sorted from them (not recorded which). The CDR3 here is CASSSPGLSPLHF. CDR3 bases: TGTGCCAGCAGCTCCCCAGGGCTTTCACCCCTCCACTTT.